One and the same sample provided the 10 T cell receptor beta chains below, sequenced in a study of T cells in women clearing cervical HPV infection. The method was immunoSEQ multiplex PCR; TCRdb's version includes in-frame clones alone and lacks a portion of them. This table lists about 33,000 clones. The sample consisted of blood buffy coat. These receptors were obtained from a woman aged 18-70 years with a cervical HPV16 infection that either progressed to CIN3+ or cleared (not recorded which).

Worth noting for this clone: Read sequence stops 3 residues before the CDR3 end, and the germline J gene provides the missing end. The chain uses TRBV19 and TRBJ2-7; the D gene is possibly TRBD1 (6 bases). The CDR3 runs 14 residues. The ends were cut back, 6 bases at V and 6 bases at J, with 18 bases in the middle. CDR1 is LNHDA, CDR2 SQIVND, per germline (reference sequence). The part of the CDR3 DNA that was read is TGTGCCAGTAGCCCGCGACCCCGAGGGGGCGAG. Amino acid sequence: CASSPRPRGGE. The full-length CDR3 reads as CASSPRPRGGEQYF.

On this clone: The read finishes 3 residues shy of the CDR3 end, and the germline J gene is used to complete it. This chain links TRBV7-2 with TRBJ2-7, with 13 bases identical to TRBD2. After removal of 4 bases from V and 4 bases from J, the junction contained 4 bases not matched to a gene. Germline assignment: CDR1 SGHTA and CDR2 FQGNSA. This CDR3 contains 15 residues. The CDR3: CASSSRLAGGYEQYF. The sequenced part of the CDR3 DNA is TGTGCCAGCAGCTCTAGACTAGCGGGGGGATACGAG.

The covered CDR3 bases are TGCAGCGTTACCCCGGGACTGGAAGACAATGAG. It codes for CSVTPGLEDNE. The CDR3 as a whole reads CSVTPGLEDNEQFF. The chain couples TRBV29-1 to TRBJ2-1, with D tentatively TRBD2 (6 bases). The read terminates 3 residues ahead of where the CDR3 ends, so the germline J gene completes it. V lost 5 bases and J 5 bases, leaving 16 bases between the germline ends. Per germline, CDR1 SQVTM and CDR2 ANQGSEA. The CDR3 runs to 14 residues.

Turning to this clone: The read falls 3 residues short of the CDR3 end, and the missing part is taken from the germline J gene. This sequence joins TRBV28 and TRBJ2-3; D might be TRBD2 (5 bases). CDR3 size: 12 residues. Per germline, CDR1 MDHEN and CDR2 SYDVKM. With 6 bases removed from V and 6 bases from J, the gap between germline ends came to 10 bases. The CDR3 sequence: CASSWTVDTQYF. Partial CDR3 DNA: TGTGCCAGCAGCTGGACTGTTGATACG. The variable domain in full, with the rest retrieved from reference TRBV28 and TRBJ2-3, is DVKVTQSSRYLVKRTGEKVFLECVQDMDHENMFWYRQDPGLGLRLIYFSYDVKMKEKGDIPEGYSVSREKKERFSLILESASTNQTSMYLCASSWTVDTQYFGPGTRLTVL.

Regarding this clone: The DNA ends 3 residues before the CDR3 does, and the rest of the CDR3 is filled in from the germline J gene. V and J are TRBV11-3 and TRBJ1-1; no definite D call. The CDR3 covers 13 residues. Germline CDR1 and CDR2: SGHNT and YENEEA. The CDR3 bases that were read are TGTGCCAGCAGCTTAAACCCCATGGGCGAA. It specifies CASSLNPMGE. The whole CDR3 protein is CASSLNPMGEAFF. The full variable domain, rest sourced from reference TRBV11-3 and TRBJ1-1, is EAGVVQSPRYKIIEKKQPVAFWCNPISGHNTLYWYLQNLGQGPELLIRYENEEAVDDSQLPKDRFSAERLKGVDSTLKIQPAELGDSAVYLCASSLNPMGEAFFGQGTRLTVV.

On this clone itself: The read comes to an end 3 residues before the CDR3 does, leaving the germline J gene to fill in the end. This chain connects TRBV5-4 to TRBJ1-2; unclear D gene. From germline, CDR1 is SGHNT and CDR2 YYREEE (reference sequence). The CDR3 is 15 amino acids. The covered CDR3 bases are TGTGCCAGCAGCTTGGCCTATTCGGGGATCGGGGGC. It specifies CASSLAYSGIGG. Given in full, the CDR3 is CASSLAYSGIGGYTF.

CDR3 in amino acids: CASTSQGVGVGSYEQYF. The covered CDR3 bases are TGTGCCAGCACCTCTCAAGGCGTCGGGGTTGGGTCCTACGAG. The gene calls are TRBV28 and TRBJ2-7; possibly TRBD2 for D (5 bases). The read terminates 3 residues before the CDR3 end, so the remaining end is supplied by the germline J gene. The CDR3 extends over 17 amino acids. The V end was cut by 7 bases, the J end by 1 base, with 23 bases between. The germline CDR1 and CDR2 sequences are MDHEN and SYDVKM.

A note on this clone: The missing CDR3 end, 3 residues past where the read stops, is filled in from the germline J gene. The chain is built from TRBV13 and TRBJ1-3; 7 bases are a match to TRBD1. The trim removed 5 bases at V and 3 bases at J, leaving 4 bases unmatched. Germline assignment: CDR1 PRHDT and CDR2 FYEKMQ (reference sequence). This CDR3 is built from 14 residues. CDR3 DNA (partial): TGTGCCAGCAGCGCAGGGGGTCTTGGAAACACC. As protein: CASSAGGLGNT. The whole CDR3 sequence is CASSAGGLGNTIYF.

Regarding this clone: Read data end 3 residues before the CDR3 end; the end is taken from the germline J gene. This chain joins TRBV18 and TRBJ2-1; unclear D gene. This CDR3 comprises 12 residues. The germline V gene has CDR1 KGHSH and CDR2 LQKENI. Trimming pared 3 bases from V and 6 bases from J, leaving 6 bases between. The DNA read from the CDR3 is TGTGCCAGCTCACCTTACAGCAATGAG. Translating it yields CASSPYSNE. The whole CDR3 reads CASSPYSNEQFF. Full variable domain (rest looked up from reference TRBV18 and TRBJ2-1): NAGVMQNPRHLVRRRGQEARLRCSPMKGHSHVYWYRQLPEEGLKFMVYLQKENIIDESGMPKERFSAEFPKEGPSILRIQQVVRGDSAAYFCASSPYSNEQFFGPGTRLTVL.

Incomplete CDR3 DNA: TGTGCCAGCAGTCCGGGACAGGGGGCCCGGGAG. Amino acid sequence: CASSPGQGARE. The entire CDR3 protein reads CASSPGQGARELFF. The V gene is TRBV6-4, the J gene TRBJ2-2, with 12 bases that match TRBD1. The read terminates 3 residues ahead of where the CDR3 ends, so the germline J gene completes it. V was pared by 5 bases and J by 9 bases, with 4 bases of the junction left unmatched. CDR3 length equals 14 residues. CDR1 is MRHNA, CDR2 SNTAGT, per germline.